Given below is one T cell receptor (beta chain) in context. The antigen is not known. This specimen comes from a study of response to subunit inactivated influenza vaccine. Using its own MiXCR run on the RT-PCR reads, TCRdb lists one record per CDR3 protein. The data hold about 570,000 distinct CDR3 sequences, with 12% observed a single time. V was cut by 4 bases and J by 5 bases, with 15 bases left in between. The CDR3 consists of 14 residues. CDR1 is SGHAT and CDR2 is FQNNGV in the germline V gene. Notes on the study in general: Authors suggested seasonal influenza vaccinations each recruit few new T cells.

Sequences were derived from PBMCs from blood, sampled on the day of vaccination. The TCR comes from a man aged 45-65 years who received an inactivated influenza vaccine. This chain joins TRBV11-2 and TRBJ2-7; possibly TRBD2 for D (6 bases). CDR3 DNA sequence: TGTGCCAGCAGCTGGGGACTTGACGTACACGAGCAGTACTTC. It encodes CASSWGLDVHEQYF.